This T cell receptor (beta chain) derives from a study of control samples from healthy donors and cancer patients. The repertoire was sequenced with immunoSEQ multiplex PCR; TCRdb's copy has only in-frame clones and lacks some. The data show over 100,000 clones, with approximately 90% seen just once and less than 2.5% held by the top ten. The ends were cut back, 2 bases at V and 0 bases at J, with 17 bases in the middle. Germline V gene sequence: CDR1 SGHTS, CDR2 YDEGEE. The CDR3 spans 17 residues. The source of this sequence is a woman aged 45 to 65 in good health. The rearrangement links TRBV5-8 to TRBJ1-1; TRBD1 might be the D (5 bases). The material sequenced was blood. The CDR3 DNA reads TGTGCCAGCAGCTTTTGGGGCATTGGCAGTCTGAACACTGAAGCTTTCTTT. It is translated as CASSFWGIGSLNTEAFF.